The rows below give T cell receptor beta chains drawn from one sample of a study of cytomegalovirus exposure and HLA in healthy donors. Only in-frame clones appear in the TCRdb table, and some are missing; sequencing was by immunoSEQ multiplex PCR. The table records tens of thousands of clones, around 78% of them present only once. Input material: PBMCs. The receptor set was obtained from a man younger than 45 in good health and CMV-seronegative. Both conserved end residues are part of each CDR3. D genes are given only for firm matches. Size values are once, few and many counts, or a class for expanded clones, and some rows have none.

D: TRBD1; J: TRBJ1-4; V: TRBV7-2; size: few; length: 13; CDR3: CASSSGGGEKLFF; DNA: TGTGCCAGCAGCTCAGGGGGAGGTGAAAAACTGTTTTTT
D: .; J: TRBJ2-5; V: TRBV6-5; size: .; length: 15; CDR3: CASSYPTGGTETQYF; DNA: TGTGCCAGCAGTTACCCCACGGGCGGGACGGAGACCCAGTACTTC
D: .; J: TRBJ1-1; V: TRBV29-1; size: few; length: 10; CDR3: CSVRHSEAFF; DNA: TGCAGCGTTAGGCACAGTGAAGCTTTCTTT
D: TRBD1; J: TRBJ1-5; V: TRBV6-6; size: .; length: 16; CDR3: CASSYSGQDGDQPQHF; DNA: TGTGCCAGCAGTTACAGCGGACAGGATGGCGATCAGCCCCAGCATTTT
D: .; J: TRBJ1-4; V: TRBV11-2; size: .; length: 16; CDR3: CASSLPKPGANEKLFF; DNA: TGTGCCAGCAGCCTCCCCAAACCGGGGGCTAATGAAAAACTGTTTTTT
D: .; J: TRBJ1-1; V: TRBV5-6; size: few; length: 14; CDR3: CASSLVKGYTEAFF; DNA: TGTGCCAGCAGCTTGGTCAAGGGGTACACTGAAGCTTTCTTT
D: TRBD2; J: TRBJ2-5; V: TRBV6-7; size: .; length: 13; CDR3: CARRRGDQETQYF; DNA: TGTGCCAGACGGCGGGGGGACCAAGAGACCCAGTACTTC
D: .; J: TRBJ2-2; V: TRBV2; size: .; length: 15; CDR3: CASNWESGNTGELFF; DNA: TGTGCCAGCAACTGGGAGTCAGGGAACACCGGGGAGCTGTTTTTT
D: TRBD2; J: TRBJ2-5; V: TRBV9; size: .; length: 16; CDR3: CASNPAAGGIQETQYF; DNA: TGTGCCAGCAACCCTGCAGCGGGGGGTATCCAAGAGACCCAGTACTTC
D: .; J: TRBJ2-1; V: TRBV5-1; size: .; length: 15; CDR3: CASSLVAKGENEQFF; DNA: TGCGCCAGCAGCTTGGTAGCGAAGGGCGAGAATGAGCAGTTCTTC
D: .; J: TRBJ1-3; V: TRBV11-2; size: .; length: 14; CDR3: CASSNRRMGNTIYF; DNA: TGTGCCAGCAGCAACAGGCGGATGGGAAACACCATATATTTT
D: .; J: TRBJ1-1; V: TRBV5-8; size: .; length: 14; CDR3: CASSLAGLYTEAFF; DNA: TGTGCCAGCAGCTTGGCGGGTTTGTACACTGAAGCTTTCTTT
D: .; J: TRBJ1-1; V: TRBV7-6; size: .; length: 13; CDR3: CASSFGENTEAFF; DNA: TGTGCCAGCAGCTTCGGAGAGAACACTGAAGCTTTCTTT
D: TRBD2; J: TRBJ2-1; V: TRBV9; size: .; length: 16; CDR3: CASSPKGAGGINEQFF; DNA: TGTGCCAGCAGCCCGAAGGGGGCGGGGGGGATAAATGAGCAGTTCTTC
D: .; J: TRBJ2-5; V: TRBV4-3; size: .; length: 15; CDR3: CASSQDRGGPRTQYF; DNA: TGCGCCAGCAGCCAAGATAGGGGGGGCCCCCGGACCCAGTACTTC
D: .; J: TRBJ1-1; V: TRBV4-1; size: .; length: 15; CDR3: CASSQAGAMNTEAFF; DNA: TGCGCCAGCAGCCAGGCGGGAGCTATGAACACTGAAGCTTTCTTT
D: TRBD2; J: TRBJ2-7; V: TRBV29-1; size: .; length: 13; CDR3: CSARFGGSYEQYF; DNA: TGCAGCGCCCGCTTCGGGGGGAGCTACGAGCAGTACTTC
D: TRBD1; J: TRBJ1-1; V: TRBV29-1; size: .; length: 10; CDR3: CSAVTGEAFF; DNA: TGCAGCGCTGTGACAGGGGAAGCTTTCTTT
D: TRBD1; J: TRBJ2-7; V: TRBV9; size: .; length: 15; CDR3: CASSTRGTESYEQYF; DNA: TGTGCCAGCAGCACCCGTGGGACAGAGTCCTACGAGCAGTACTTC
D: .; J: TRBJ1-6; V: TRBV27; size: .; length: 16; CDR3: CASAPALSSYNSPLHF; DNA: TGTGCCAGCGCCCCCGCCCTCAGCTCCTATAATTCACCCCTCCACTTT
D: .; J: TRBJ2-7; V: TRBV7-2; size: .; length: 14; CDR3: CASSWGRGADEQYF; DNA: TGTGCCAGCAGCTGGGGCCGGGGGGCGGACGAGCAGTACTTC
D: .; J: TRBJ1-1; V: TRBV18; size: .; length: 14; CDR3: CASSPGTLNTEAFF; DNA: TGTGCCAGCTCACCTGGGACACTGAACACTGAAGCTTTCTTT
D: .; J: TRBJ1-4; V: TRBV9; size: .; length: 16; CDR3: CASSIGSPATNEKLFF; DNA: TGTGCCAGCAGTATTGGGAGCCCCGCAACTAATGAAAAACTGTTTTTT
D: TRBD1; J: TRBJ2-7; V: TRBV9; size: .; length: 14; CDR3: CASSLGQGAYEQYF; DNA: TGTGCCAGCAGCCTCGGACAGGGGGCCTACGAGCAGTACTTC
D: TRBD2; J: TRBJ2-7; V: TRBV4-3; size: .; length: 14; CDR3: CASSQDWTSYEQYF; DNA: TGCGCCAGCAGCCAAGATTGGACTAGCTACGAGCAGTACTTC
D: TRBD1; J: TRBJ1-1; V: TRBV19; size: few; length: 15; CDR3: CASSKKGQGATEAFF; DNA: TGTGCCAGTAGTAAAAAAGGGCAGGGGGCTACTGAAGCTTTCTTT
D: .; J: TRBJ2-3; V: TRBV28; size: .; length: 14; CDR3: CASSFDISTDTQYF; DNA: TGTGCCAGCAGTTTTGACATTTCCACAGATACGCAGTATTTT
D: .; J: TRBJ1-2; V: TRBV10-1; size: .; length: 15; CDR3: CASSEPPDRSYGYTF; DNA: TGCGCCAGCAGTGAGCCCCCCGACAGGAGCTATGGCTACACCTTC
D: .; J: TRBJ1-3; V: TRBV14; size: .; length: 15; CDR3: CASSQQQSSGNTIYF; DNA: TGTGCCAGCAGCCAACAACAGAGCTCTGGAAACACCATATATTTT
D: .; J: TRBJ2-5; V: TRBV5-1; size: .; length: 18; CDR3: CASSLATVAQGGWETQYF; DNA: TGCGCCAGCAGCTTGGCGACTGTGGCGCAAGGCGGATGGGAGACCCAGTACTTC
D: .; J: TRBJ1-1; V: TRBV5-6; size: once; length: 12; CDR3: CASSLSQGEAFF; DNA: TGTGCCAGCAGCTTGTCCCAGGGTGAAGCTTTCTTT
D: TRBD1; J: TRBJ1-4; V: TRBV7-9; size: .; length: 14; CDR3: CASSSTGGNEKLFF; DNA: TGTGCCAGCAGCTCGACAGGGGGGAATGAAAAACTGTTTTTT
D: TRBD1; J: TRBJ2-1; V: TRBV27; size: .; length: 12; CDR3: CASRQGAYEQFF; DNA: TGTGCCAGCCGACAGGGGGCATATGAGCAGTTCTTC
D: TRBD1; J: TRBJ1-1; V: TRBV7-2; size: few; length: 15; CDR3: CASSVRQGADTEAFF; DNA: TGTGCCAGCAGCGTCCGACAGGGGGCGGACACTGAAGCTTTCTTT
D: TRBD1; J: TRBJ1-3; V: TRBV5-8; size: once; length: 17; CDR3: CASSFSGTGWSGNTIYF; DNA: TGTGCCAGCAGCTTTTCCGGGACAGGGTGGTCTGGAAACACCATATATTTT
D: TRBD1; J: TRBJ2-7; V: TRBV7-6; size: .; length: 15; CDR3: CASSLGDRGSYEQYF; DNA: TGTGCCAGCAGCTTAGGGGACAGGGGGTCCTACGAGCAGTACTTC
D: .; J: TRBJ1-2; V: TRBV4-2; size: once; length: 13; CDR3: CASSQGTNYGYTF; DNA: TGTGCCAGCAGCCAAGGGACAAACTATGGCTACACCTTC
D: .; J: TRBJ1-5; V: TRBV19; size: .; length: 16; CDR3: CASTDRGDYSNQPQHF; DNA: TGTGCCAGTACCGATAGGGGGGACTATAGCAATCAGCCCCAGCATTTT
D: .; J: TRBJ2-3; V: TRBV6-5; size: .; length: 14; CDR3: CASSYRGIPDTQYF; DNA: TGTGCCAGCAGTTATCGGGGGATCCCAGATACGCAGTATTTT
D: TRBD2; J: TRBJ2-3; V: TRBV7-9; size: .; length: 17; CDR3: CASSFSPSGLFSDTQYF; DNA: TGTGCCAGCAGCTTCTCCCCTAGCGGACTTTTCTCAGATACGCAGTATTTT
D: TRBD1; J: TRBJ2-7; V: TRBV9; size: .; length: 15; CDR3: CASSVGDRGSYEQYF; DNA: TGTGCCAGCAGCGTAGGGGACAGGGGATCCTACGAGCAGTACTTC
D: TRBD2; J: TRBJ2-5; V: TRBV29-1; size: .; length: 15; CDR3: CSVESTSGRGETQYF; DNA: TGCAGCGTTGAATCAACCAGCGGGAGGGGGGAGACCCAGTACTTC
D: .; J: TRBJ1-2; V: TRBV7-9; size: .; length: 13; CDR3: CASSLLGGHGYTF; DNA: TGTGCCAGCAGCTTACTCGGGGGGCATGGCTACACCTTC
D: .; J: TRBJ2-7; V: TRBV10-3; size: .; length: 14; CDR3: CAIKAESGAYEQYF; DNA: TGTGCCATCAAGGCAGAGAGCGGAGCCTACGAGCAGTACTTC
D: .; J: TRBJ2-1; V: TRBV5-1; size: .; length: 15; CDR3: CASSPGTESTSKQFF; DNA: TGCGCCAGCAGCCCCGGGACGGAGTCGACTAGTAAGCAGTTCTTC
D: TRBD2; J: TRBJ2-3; V: TRBV11-1; size: once; length: 15; CDR3: CASRLALAGFGTQYF; DNA: TGTGCCAGCAGACTTGCACTAGCGGGGTTCGGTACGCAGTATTTT
D: .; J: TRBJ1-4; V: TRBV18; size: .; length: 16; CDR3: CASSPLSGLVGEKLFF; DNA: TGTGCCAGCTCACCACTCTCAGGGCTGGTTGGTGAAAAACTGTTTTTT
D: .; J: TRBJ1-3; V: TRBV5-1; size: .; length: 16; CDR3: CASSPSQIGSGNTIYF; DNA: TGCGCCAGCAGCCCATCACAGATTGGCTCTGGAAACACCATATATTTT
D: TRBD2; J: TRBJ2-1; V: TRBV7-2; size: .; length: 15; CDR3: CASRMGSGRKNEQFF; DNA: TGTGCCAGCAGAATGGGTAGCGGGAGAAAGAATGAGCAGTTCTTC
D: TRBD1; J: TRBJ2-6; V: TRBV6-1; size: .; length: 15; CDR3: CASSESGGGANVLTF; DNA: TGTGCCAGCAGTGAGTCAGGGGGTGGGGCCAACGTCCTGACTTTC
D: TRBD1; J: TRBJ1-2; V: TRBV5-1; size: .; length: 13; CDR3: CASSLRTGDGYTF; DNA: TGCGCCAGCAGCTTGCGGACAGGGGACGGCTACACCTTC
D: TRBD2; J: TRBJ2-1; V: TRBV7-2; size: .; length: 15; CDR3: CASSLNAGGHNEQFF; DNA: TGTGCCAGCAGCTTAAATGCGGGGGGTCACAATGAGCAGTTCTTC
D: .; J: TRBJ1-1; V: TRBV7-9; size: .; length: 11; CDR3: CASRGDTEAFF; DNA: TGTGCCAGTAGAGGTGACACTGAAGCTTTCTTT
D: .; J: TRBJ1-1; V: TRBV11-2; size: .; length: 14; CDR3: CASSQNTVNTEAFF; DNA: TGTGCCAGCAGCCAAAACACAGTGAACACTGAAGCTTTCTTT
D: .; J: TRBJ2-7; V: TRBV27; size: .; length: 11; CDR3: CASSSFYEQYF; DNA: TGTGCCAGCAGTTCCTTCTACGAGCAGTACTTC
D: TRBD1; J: TRBJ1-2; V: TRBV7-9; size: .; length: 14; CDR3: CASSSGTGNYGYTF; DNA: TGTGCCAGCAGCTCCGGGACAGGGAACTATGGCTACACCTTC
D: .; J: TRBJ1-1; V: TRBV27; size: once; length: 15; CDR3: CASSLSYVGGTEAFF; DNA: TGTGCCAGCAGTTTATCGTACGTGGGGGGGACTGAAGCTTTCTTT
D: .; J: TRBJ1-2; V: TRBV6-6; size: .; length: 11; CDR3: CASSAPGDYTF; DNA: TGTGCCAGCAGTGCCCCCGGGGACTACACCTTC
D: TRBD1; J: TRBJ1-1; V: TRBV5-1; size: few; length: 17; CDR3: CASWPGTGGAGINEAFF; DNA: TGCGCCAGCTGGCCCGGGACAGGGGGCGCGGGAATAAATGAAGCTTTCTTT